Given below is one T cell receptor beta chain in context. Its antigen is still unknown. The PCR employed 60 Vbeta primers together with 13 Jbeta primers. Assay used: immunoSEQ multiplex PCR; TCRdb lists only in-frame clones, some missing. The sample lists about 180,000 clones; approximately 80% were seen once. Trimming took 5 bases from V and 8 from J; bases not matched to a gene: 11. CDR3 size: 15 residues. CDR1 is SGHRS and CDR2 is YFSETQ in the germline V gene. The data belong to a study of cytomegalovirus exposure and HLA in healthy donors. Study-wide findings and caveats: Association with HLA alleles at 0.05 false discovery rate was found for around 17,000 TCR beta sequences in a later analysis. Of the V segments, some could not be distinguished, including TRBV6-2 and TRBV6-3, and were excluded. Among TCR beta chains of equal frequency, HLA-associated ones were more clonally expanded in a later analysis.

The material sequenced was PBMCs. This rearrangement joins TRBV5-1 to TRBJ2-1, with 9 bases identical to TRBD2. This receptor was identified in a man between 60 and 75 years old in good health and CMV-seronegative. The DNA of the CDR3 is TGCGCCAGCAGGCTGTCTCCTAGCGGGGACTATGAGCAGTTCTTC. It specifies CASRLSPSGDYEQFF.